This is a list of T cell receptor beta chains from one sample in a study of blood T cell repertoires in COVID-19. The repertoire was sequenced with immunoSEQ multiplex PCR; TCRdb's copy has only in-frame clones and lacks some. The sample lists about 100,000 clones, approximately 80% occurring once. What was sequenced was peripheral blood. The source is a woman in her 70s with acute or convalescent COVID-19. Each CDR3 is given with its conserved first and last residue. The order of the fields is clone size, D gene, V gene, J gene, CDR3 protein, CDR3 DNA. A D gene is named only where the DNA matches it firmly. Some rows mark clone size as missing; the rest say once, few, many or name a class of expanded clone.

once	.	TRBV19	TRBJ2-3	CASSGRGTDTQYF	TGTGCCAGTAGTGGGCGGGGCACAGATACGCAGTATTTT
.	.	TRBV28	TRBJ1-5	CASSLGGLVGQPQHF	TGTGCCAGCAGTTTAGGAGGGTTGGTTGGTCAGCCCCAGCATTTT
.	.	TRBV5-6	TRBJ2-7	CASSSGDSGGQYF	TGTGCCAGCAGCTCAGGGGACTCAGGGGGGCAGTACTTC
once	.	TRBV30	TRBJ1-4	CASGRTNEKLFF	TGTGCCTCGGGACGGACTAATGAAAAACTGTTTTTT
few	TRBD1	TRBV7-9	TRBJ1-1	CASRGQGTNTEAFF	TGTGCCAGCAGGGGACAGGGAACTAACACTGAAGCTTTCTTT
.	.	TRBV5-1	TRBJ1-1	CASGSFGTEAFF	TGCGCCAGCGGGAGCTTTGGGACTGAAGCTTTCTTT
.	TRBD1	TRBV28	TRBJ1-1	CASSDRGVEAFF	TGTGCCAGCAGTGACAGGGGAGTCGAAGCTTTCTTT
once	TRBD2	TRBV2	TRBJ2-3	CASSVEFVGRGSQYF	TGTGCCAGCAGTGTTGAATTTGTAGGGAGGGGCTCGCAGTATTTT
.	.	TRBV9	TRBJ1-6	CASSATGGGNSPLHF	TGTGCCAGCAGCGCAACAGGTGGCGGTAATTCACCCCTCCACTTT
.	.	TRBV2	TRBJ2-5	CARSAAPSIQETQYF	TGTGCCAGAAGCGCCGCACCGTCCATCCAAGAGACCCAGTACTTC
.	.	TRBV28	TRBJ1-1	CASSNSKTNRVRAFF	TGTGCCAGCAGTAATTCAAAAACTAACAGGGTGAGAGCTTTCTTT
.	.	TRBV5-4	TRBJ2-5	CASSLARQEQETQYF	TGTGCCAGCAGCTTGGCTCGACAGGAACAAGAGACCCAGTACTTC
.	.	TRBV5-1	TRBJ1-2	CASSGGLSDGYTF	TGCGCCAGCAGCGGGGGACTCTCGGATGGCTACACCTTC
few	TRBD1	TRBV7-7	TRBJ2-5	CASSLAGGEETQYF	TGTGCCAGCAGCTTAGCAGGGGGCGAAGAGACCCAGTACTTC
few	.	TRBV28	TRBJ2-3	CASNLAGADTQYF	TGTGCCAGCAATCTCGCCGGAGCAGATACGCAGTATTTT
.	TRBD1	TRBV30	TRBJ1-2	CAWSVQGGTSYGYTF	TGTGCCTGGAGTGTTCAGGGGGGTACCTCCTATGGCTACACCTTC
.	TRBD2	TRBV5-1	TRBJ2-3	CASSLQSGGTDTQYF	TGCGCCAGCAGCTTGCAGAGCGGGGGCACAGATACGCAGTATTTT
.	.	TRBV6-6	TRBJ1-1	CASGPTGLLEAFF	TGTGCCAGCGGACCCACAGGTTTACTAGAAGCTTTCTTT
.	.	TRBV9	TRBJ1-1	CASTSGHRDTEAFF	TGTGCCAGCACCTCGGGCCACAGGGACACTGAAGCTTTCTTT
.	.	TRBV7-9	TRBJ2-3	CASSTGGGTDTQYF	TGTGCCAGCAGCACAGGGGGGGGCACAGATACGCAGTATTTT
.	TRBD2	TRBV19	TRBJ2-3	CASSITASGGGTDTQYF	TGTGCCAGTAGTATTACTGCTAGCGGGGGAGGCACAGATACGCAGTATTTT
.	.	TRBV5-1	TRBJ1-2	CASSSDRRFGYTF	TGCGCCAGCAGCTCCGACAGGCGATTCGGCTACACCTTC
.	TRBD2	TRBV5-1	TRBJ2-5	CASSLEGLAGKSGDF	TGCGCCAGCAGCTTGGAGGGACTAGCGGGAAAGTCAGGGGACTTC
.	TRBD1	TRBV24-1	TRBJ1-1	CATSDYLRTGSRSALF	TGTGCCACCAGTGATTACCTAAGGACAGGGAGTCGCTCGGCTCTCTTT
.	.	TRBV27	TRBJ1-1	CASSPYSILNTEAFF	TGTGCCAGCAGTCCCTACTCCATCCTGAACACTGAAGCTTTCTTT
once	TRBD2	TRBV7-2	TRBJ2-2	CASSLVGGFGGELFF	TGTGCCAGCAGCTTAGTGGGGGGGTTTGGCGGGGAGCTGTTTTTT
.	.	TRBV10-3	TRBJ2-2	CAISDAPAGTGELFF	TGTGCCATCAGTGATGCGCCTGCCGGGACCGGGGAGCTGTTTTTT
.	.	TRBV10-3	TRBJ2-3	CAIGGGQEDTQYF	TGTGCCATCGGGGGGGGCCAAGAAGATACGCAGTATTTT
.	.	TRBV6-2/TRBV6-3	TRBJ1-5	CASSYAPGQVGAGQPQHF	TGTGCCAGCAGTTACGCCCCAGGGCAGGTGGGGGCAGGTCAGCCCCAGCATTTT
.	.	TRBV7-3	TRBJ1-2	CASSPPGNYGYTF	TGTGCCAGCAGCCCCCCGGGGAACTATGGCTACACCTTC
once	TRBD1	TRBV3-1/TRBV3-2	TRBJ1-3	CASSRDRGSGNTIYF	TGTGCCAGCAGCCGAGACAGGGGCTCTGGAAACACCATATATTTT
.	TRBD1	TRBV29-1	TRBJ2-4	CSVASGTGANIQYF	TGCAGCGTTGCATCCGGGACAGGGGCTAACATTCAGTACTTC
.	.	TRBV27	TRBJ1-6	CASSLGHQYGSPLHF	TGTGCCAGCAGTTTGGGGCACCAATACGGTTCACCCCTCCACTTT
.	.	TRBV7-2	TRBJ1-2	CASSLAPGQRNYGYTF	TGTGCCAGCAGCTTAGCTCCAGGACAGAGAAACTATGGCTACACCTTC
.	TRBD1	TRBV5-6	TRBJ1-1	CASSDPDRGPEAFF	TGTGCCAGCAGCGATCCAGACAGGGGCCCTGAAGCTTTCTTT
.	TRBD2	TRBV30	TRBJ2-1	CAWSVGLAGAHNEQFF	TGTGCCTGGAGTGTGGGGCTAGCGGGGGCTCACAATGAGCAGTTCTTC
.	TRBD2	TRBV9	TRBJ2-5	CASSVVPSGGETQYF	TGTGCCAGCAGCGTAGTTCCTAGCGGGGGTGAGACCCAGTACTTC
few	TRBD2	TRBV7-3	TRBJ2-1	CASRPGLAGDEQFF	TGTGCCAGCAGACCCGGACTAGCGGGGGACGAGCAGTTCTTC
.	TRBD2	TRBV7-2	TRBJ2-1	CASSLAHSGGSFHEQFF	TGTGCCAGCAGCTTAGCGCATAGCGGGGGGTCTTTCCATGAGCAGTTCTTC
.	.	TRBV6-1	TRBJ2-2	CASSEGSGNTGELFF	TGTGCCAGCAGTGAAGGTAGCGGGAACACCGGGGAGCTGTTTTTT
.	TRBD2	TRBV5-1	TRBJ2-5	CASSLEPSGGGETQYF	TGCGCCAGCAGCTTGGAGCCTAGCGGGGGAGGTGAGACCCAGTACTTC
.	.	TRBV19	TRBJ1-5	CASSGWQEGQPQHF	TGTGCCAGTAGTGGGTGGCAGGAGGGTCAGCCCCAGCATTTT
.	TRBD1	TRBV19	TRBJ2-2	CASSPRDRVNTGELFF	TGTGCCAGTAGTCCCCGGGACAGGGTTAACACCGGGGAGCTGTTTTTT
.	.	TRBV19	TRBJ1-2	CASSIMQGNYGYTF	TGTGCCAGTAGTATTATGCAGGGTAACTATGGCTACACCTTC
once	.	TRBV5-1	TRBJ1-2	CASSLGTPTSYGYTF	TGCGCCAGCAGCTTAGGGACACCAACATCCTATGGCTACACCTTC
.	TRBD2	TRBV2	TRBJ2-1	CASSGNGGADEQFF	TGTGCCAGCAGTGGAAACGGGGGGGCTGATGAGCAGTTCTTC
.	.	TRBV7-2	TRBJ2-1	CASSSLDLYNEQFF	TGTGCCAGCAGCTCTCTAGACCTTTACAATGAGCAGTTCTTC
once	TRBD2	TRBV7-2	TRBJ2-5	CASREGGSQKTQYF	TGTGCCAGCCGGGAGGGAGGTTCCCAGAAGACCCAGTACTTC
.	TRBD1	TRBV5-1	TRBJ2-1	CASSMGQGAYNEQFF	TGCGCCAGCAGCATGGGACAGGGGGCCTACAATGAGCAGTTCTTC
.	TRBD1	TRBV3-1/TRBV3-2	TRBJ1-3	CASSPGTGPGNTIYF	TGTGCCAGCAGCCCCGGGACAGGGCCCGGAAACACCATATATTTT